This entry concerns a single T cell receptor beta chain. This CDR3 is built from 13 residues. V lost 5 bases and J lost 5, with 11 bases in between. Gene-specific TRAV and TRBV primers were used for first-strand cDNA, covering alpha and beta chains. TCR amplification involved roughly 21 PCR cycles with a constant-region primer and V-primer adapter. Using its own MiXCR run on the reads, TCRdb lists one record per CDR3 protein. The sample has about 11,000 distinct CDR3 sequences, about half seen once. This sample was taken from a study of low-dose radiotherapy and immunotherapy resistance in tumors. For the study at large: Intravenously given cyclophosphamide 200 mg/m2 followed a two-week schedule that placed each dose one day before radiation and immunotherapy.

This chain joins TRBV12-3 or TRBV12-4 and TRBJ2-3; D may be TRBD2 (5 bases). This sequence originates from a human donor with advanced metastatic prostate, ovarian, gallbladder or colorectal cancer (not recorded which). This table probably holds off-target reads from a library built for another chain. The CDR3 DNA follows: TGTGCCAGCAGTCCGCTCCGGGGAGATACGCAGTATTTT. This encodes CASSPLRGDTQYF.